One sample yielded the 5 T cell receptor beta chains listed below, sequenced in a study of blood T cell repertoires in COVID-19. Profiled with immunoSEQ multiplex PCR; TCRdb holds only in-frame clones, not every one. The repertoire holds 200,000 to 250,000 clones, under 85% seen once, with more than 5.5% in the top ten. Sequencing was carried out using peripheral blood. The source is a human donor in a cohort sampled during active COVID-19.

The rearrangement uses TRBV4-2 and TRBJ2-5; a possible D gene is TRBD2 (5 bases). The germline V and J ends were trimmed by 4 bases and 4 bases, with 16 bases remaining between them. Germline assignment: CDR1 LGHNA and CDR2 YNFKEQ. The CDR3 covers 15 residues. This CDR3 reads CASSPRPSSRETQYF. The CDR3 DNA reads TGTGCCAGCAGCCCGCGTCCTAGCTCTCGAGAGACCCAGTACTTC.

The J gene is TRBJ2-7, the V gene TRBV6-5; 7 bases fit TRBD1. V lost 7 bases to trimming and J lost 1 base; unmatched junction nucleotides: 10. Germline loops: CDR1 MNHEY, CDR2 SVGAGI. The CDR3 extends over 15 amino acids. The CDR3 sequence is CASMERQGSSYEQYF. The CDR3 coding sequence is TGTGCCAGCATGGAAAGACAGGGAAGTTCCTACGAGCAGTACTTC.

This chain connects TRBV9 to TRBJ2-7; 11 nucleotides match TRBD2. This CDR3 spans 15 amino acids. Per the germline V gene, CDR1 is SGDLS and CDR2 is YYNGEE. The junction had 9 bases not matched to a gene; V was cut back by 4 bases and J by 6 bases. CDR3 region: CASSTGGLAGGEQYF. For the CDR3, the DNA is TGTGCCAGCAGCACGGGGGGGCTAGCGGGAGGCGAGCAGTACTTC.

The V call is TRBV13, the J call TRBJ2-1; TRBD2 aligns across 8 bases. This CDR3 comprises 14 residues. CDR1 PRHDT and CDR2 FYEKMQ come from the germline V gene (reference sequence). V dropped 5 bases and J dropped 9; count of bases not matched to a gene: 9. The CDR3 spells CASSTGTRGSEQFF. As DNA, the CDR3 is TGTGCCAGCAGCACCGGGACTAGAGGCAGTGAGCAGTTCTTC.

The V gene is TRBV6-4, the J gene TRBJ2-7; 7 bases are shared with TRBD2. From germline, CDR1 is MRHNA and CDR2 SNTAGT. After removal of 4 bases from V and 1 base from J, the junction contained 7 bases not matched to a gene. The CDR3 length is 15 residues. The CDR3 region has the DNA TGTGCCAGCAGTGCCTCAGCGGGACCTTCCTACGAGCAGTACTTC. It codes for CASSASAGPSYEQYF.